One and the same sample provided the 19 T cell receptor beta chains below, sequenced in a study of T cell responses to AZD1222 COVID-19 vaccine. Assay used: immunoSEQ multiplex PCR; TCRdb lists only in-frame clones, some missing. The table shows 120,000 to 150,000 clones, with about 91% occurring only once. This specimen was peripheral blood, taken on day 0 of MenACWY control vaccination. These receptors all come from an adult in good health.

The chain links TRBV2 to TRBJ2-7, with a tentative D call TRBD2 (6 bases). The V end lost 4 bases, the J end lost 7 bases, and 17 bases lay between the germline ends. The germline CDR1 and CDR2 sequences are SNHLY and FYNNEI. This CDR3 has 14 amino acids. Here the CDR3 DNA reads TGTGCCAGCAGTGGTCTAGCGTTTGGGGGGGAGCAGTACTTC. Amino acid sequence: CASSGLAFGGEQYF.

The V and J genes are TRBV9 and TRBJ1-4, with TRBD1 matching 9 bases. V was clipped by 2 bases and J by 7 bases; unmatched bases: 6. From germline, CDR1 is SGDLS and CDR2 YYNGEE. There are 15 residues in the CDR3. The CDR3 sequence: CASSVDRGSGEKLFF. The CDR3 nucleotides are TGTGCCAGCAGCGTGGACAGGGGTTCCGGTGAAAAACTGTTTTTT. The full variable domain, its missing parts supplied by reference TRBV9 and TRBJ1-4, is DSGVTQTPKHLITATGQRVTLRCSPRSGDLSVYWYQQSLDQGLQFLIQYYNGEERAKGNILERFSAQQFPDLHSELNLSSLELGDSALYFCASSVDRGSGEKLFFGSGTQLSVL.

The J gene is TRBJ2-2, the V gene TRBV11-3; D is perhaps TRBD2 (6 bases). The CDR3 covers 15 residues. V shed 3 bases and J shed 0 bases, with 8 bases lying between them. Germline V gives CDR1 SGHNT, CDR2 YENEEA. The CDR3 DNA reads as TGTGCCAGCAGCTTTAGCGGAACGAACACCGGGGAGCTGTTTTTT. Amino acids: CASSFSGTNTGELFF.

DNA of the CDR3: TGTGCCAGCAGCTTATTCAGTTTTTCTGGAAACACCATATATTTT. The encoded protein is CASSLFSFSGNTIYF. V gene TRBV7-2 combines with J gene TRBJ1-3, with unresolved D. This CDR3 comprises 15 residues. V lost 2 bases and J lost 1, with 9 bases in between. Germline CDR1 SGHTA, CDR2 FQGNSA.

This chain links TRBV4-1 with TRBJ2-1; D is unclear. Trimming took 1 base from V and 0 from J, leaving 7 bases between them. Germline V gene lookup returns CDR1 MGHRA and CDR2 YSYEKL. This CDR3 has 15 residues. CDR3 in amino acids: CASSQGSSSYNEQFF. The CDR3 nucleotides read TGCGCCAGCAGCCAAGGGTCGAGCTCCTACAATGAGCAGTTCTTC.

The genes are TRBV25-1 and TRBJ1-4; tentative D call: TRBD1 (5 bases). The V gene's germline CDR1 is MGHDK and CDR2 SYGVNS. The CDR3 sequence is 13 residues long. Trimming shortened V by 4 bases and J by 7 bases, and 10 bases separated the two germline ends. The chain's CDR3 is CASSVGGSEKLFF. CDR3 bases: TGTGCCAGCAGTGTTGGGGGGAGTGAAAAACTGTTTTTT.

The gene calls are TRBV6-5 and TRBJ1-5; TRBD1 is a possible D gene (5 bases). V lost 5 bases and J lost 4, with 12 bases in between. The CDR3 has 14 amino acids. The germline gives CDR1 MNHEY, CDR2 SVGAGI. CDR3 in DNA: TGTGCCAGCAGTCCTGACAGCTTTAATCAGCCCCAGCATTTT. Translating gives CASSPDSFNQPQHF.

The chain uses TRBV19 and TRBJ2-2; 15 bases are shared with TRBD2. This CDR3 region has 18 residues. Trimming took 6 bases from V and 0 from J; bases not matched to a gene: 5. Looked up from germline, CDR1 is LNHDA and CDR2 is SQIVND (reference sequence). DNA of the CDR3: TGTGCCAGTAGCAAAAGGACTAGCGGGGGGGCGAACACCGGGGAGCTGTTTTTT. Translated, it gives CASSKRTSGGANTGELFF.

CDR3 in amino acids: CASSLGGTDTQYF. The CDR3 region has the DNA TGCGCCAGCAGCTTGGGGGGCACAGATACGCAGTATTTT. The V gene is TRBV5-1, the J gene TRBJ2-3; no firm D call. This CDR3 has 13 amino acids. Germline values: CDR1 SGHRS, CDR2 YFSETQ. The V end lost 0 bases, the J end lost 1 base, and 3 bases lay between the germline ends. Drawing the rest from reference TRBV5-1 and TRBJ2-3, the complete variable domain is KAGVTQTPRYLIKTRGQQVTLSCSPISGHRSVSWYQQTPGQGLQFLFEYFSETQRNKGNFPGRFSGRQFSNSRSEMNVSTLELGDSALYLCASSLGGTDTQYFGPGTRLTVL.

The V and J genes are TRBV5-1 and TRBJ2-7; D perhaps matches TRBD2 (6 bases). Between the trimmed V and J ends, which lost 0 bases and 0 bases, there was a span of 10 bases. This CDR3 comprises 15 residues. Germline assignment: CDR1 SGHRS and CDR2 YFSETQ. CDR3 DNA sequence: TGCGCCAGCAGCTTGGCGGGGCGGGGCTCCTACGAGCAGTACTTC. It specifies CASSLAGRGSYEQYF.

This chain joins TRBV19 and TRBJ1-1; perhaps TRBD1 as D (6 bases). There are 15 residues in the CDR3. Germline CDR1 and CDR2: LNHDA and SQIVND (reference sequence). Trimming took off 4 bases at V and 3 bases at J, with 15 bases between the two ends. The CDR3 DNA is TGTGCCAGTAGTACACAACAGGGTGGGTACACTGAAGCTTTCTTT. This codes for CASSTQQGGYTEAFF.

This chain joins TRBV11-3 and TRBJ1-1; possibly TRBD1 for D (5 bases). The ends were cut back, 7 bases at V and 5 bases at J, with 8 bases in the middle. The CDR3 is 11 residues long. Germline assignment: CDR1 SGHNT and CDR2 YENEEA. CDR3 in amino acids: CASNQGTEAFF. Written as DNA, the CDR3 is TGTGCCAGCAACCAGGGAACTGAAGCTTTCTTT.

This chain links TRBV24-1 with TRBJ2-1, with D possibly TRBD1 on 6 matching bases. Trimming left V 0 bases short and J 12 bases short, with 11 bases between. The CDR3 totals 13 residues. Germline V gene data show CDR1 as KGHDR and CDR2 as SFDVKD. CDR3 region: CATSDLARGGQFF. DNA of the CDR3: TGTGCCACCAGTGATTTGGCACGAGGGGGGCAGTTCTTC.

The DNA for the CDR3 is TGTGCCAGCTCACCCTACGGCACTGAAGCTTTCTTT. It yields the protein CASSPYGTEAFF. The chain links TRBV18 to TRBJ1-1, with unresolved D. Trimming left V 3 bases short and J 4 bases short, with 6 bases between. This CDR3 contains 12 residues. Germline CDR1 KGHSH, CDR2 LQKENI.

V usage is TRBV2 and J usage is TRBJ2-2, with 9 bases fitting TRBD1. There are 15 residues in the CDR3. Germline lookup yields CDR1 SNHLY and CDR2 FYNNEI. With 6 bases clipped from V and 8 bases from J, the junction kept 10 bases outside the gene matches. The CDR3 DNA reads TGTGCCAGCAGGGACAGGGGAGGGTCCGCAGGGGAGCTGTTTTTT. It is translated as CASRDRGGSAGELFF. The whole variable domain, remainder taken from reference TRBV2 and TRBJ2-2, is EPEVTQTPSHQVTQMGQEVILRCVPISNHLYFYWYRQILGQKVEFLVSFYNNEISEKSEIFDDQFSVERPDGSNFTLKIRSTKLEDSAMYFCASRDRGGSAGELFFGEGSRLTVL.

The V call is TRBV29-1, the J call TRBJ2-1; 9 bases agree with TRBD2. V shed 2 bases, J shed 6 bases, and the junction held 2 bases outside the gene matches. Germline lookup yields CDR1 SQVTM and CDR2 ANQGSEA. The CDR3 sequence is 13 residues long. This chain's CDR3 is CSVEPSGANEQFF. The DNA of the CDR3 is TGCAGCGTTGAACCTAGCGGGGCCAATGAGCAGTTCTTC.

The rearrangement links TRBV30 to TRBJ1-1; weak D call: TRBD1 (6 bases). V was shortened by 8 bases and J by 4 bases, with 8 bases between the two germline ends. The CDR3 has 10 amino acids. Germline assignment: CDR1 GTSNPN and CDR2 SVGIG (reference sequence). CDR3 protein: CAEGGTEAFF. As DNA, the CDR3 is TGTGCCGAGGGGGGCACTGAAGCTTTCTTT.

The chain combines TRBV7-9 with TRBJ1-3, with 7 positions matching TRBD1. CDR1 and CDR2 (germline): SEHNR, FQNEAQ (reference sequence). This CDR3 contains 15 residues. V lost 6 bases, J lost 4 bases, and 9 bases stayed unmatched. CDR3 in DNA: TGTGCCAGCAGTTTGACAGGGCTTGGGGGAAACACCATATATTTT. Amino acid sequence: CASSLTGLGGNTIYF.

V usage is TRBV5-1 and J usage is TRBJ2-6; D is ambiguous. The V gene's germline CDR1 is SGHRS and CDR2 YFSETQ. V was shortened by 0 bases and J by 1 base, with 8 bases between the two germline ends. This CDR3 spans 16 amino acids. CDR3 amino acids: CASSLEALSGANVLTF. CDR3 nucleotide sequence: TGCGCCAGCAGCTTGGAGGCGTTGTCTGGGGCCAACGTCCTGACTTTC.